Here is one T cell receptor beta chain with its context. These data belong to a study of technical replicates of blood from several donors. Here immunoSEQ multiplex PCR was the method, and the copy in TCRdb shows in-frame clones only, minus some. This sample has more than 65,000 clones, with roughly 91% found just once. Sample: T cells isolated from PBMCs. The receptor was derived from a human donor in good health. Some clones in this sample may be carry-over from other donors' samples.

The CDR3 coding sequence is TGCGCCAGCAGCCATCCAGGACTGACTGAAGCTTTCTTT. It yields the protein CASSHPGLTEAFF. This rearrangement joins TRBV4-1 to TRBJ1-1, with D unresolved. With 3 bases removed from V and 5 bases from J, the gap between germline ends came to 10 bases. Germline values: CDR1 MGHRA, CDR2 YSYEKL. The CDR3 contains 13 residues.